This record looks at one TCR beta chain sequence and its context. With 60 Vbeta and 13 Jbeta primers, the PCR was carried out. The method was immunoSEQ multiplex PCR; TCRdb's version includes in-frame clones alone and lacks a portion of them. The top ten clones hold approximately 13% of a sample with 150,000 or so clones, 65% to 80% of them seen once. Germline V lookup: CDR1 SGDLS, CDR2 YYNGEE. CDR3 size: 21 residues. V shed 0 bases and J shed 5 bases, with 30 bases lying between them. The data originate from a study of cytomegalovirus exposure and HLA in healthy donors. J is TRBJ2-1 and V is TRBV9; D is perhaps TRBD1 (6 bases). Sequencing was performed on PBMCs. This TCR derives from a man in his forties in good health and CMV-seropositive. The CDR3 loop is CASSVAGSGDDELTFNNEQFF. In DNA, the CDR3 is TGTGCCAGCAGCGTAGCAGGGTCAGGGGACGACGAGTTAACGTTCAACAATGAGCAGTTCTTC.